This T cell receptor beta chain was captured in a study of cytomegalovirus exposure and HLA in healthy donors. This clone came up a few times. Its antigen is unidentified. Study outcomes and limitations: An analysis done earlier found most TCR beta V segments productive about 90% or about 30% of the time. The study flagged 150 to 200 TCR beta chains as cytomegalovirus-associated. In vitro work confirmed that a few CMV-associated chains recognize CMV antigens.

With 60 Vbeta and 13 Jbeta primers, the PCR was carried out. The table came from immunoSEQ multiplex PCR; TCRdb's copy has only in-frame clones and leaves some out. The sample consists of approximately 150,000 clones, around 68% of them appearing once. The sequencing input was PBMCs. The TCR originated in a man aged 45-65 years in good health and CMV-seronegative.

CDR3 DNA: TGCGCCAGCAGCCAAGATAGGAGGACTAGCGGGGGCGATGAGCAGTTCTTC. This encodes CASSQDRRTSGGDEQFF. V is TRBV4-1 and J is TRBJ2-1, with 13 bases that match TRBD2. The CDR3 runs to 17 residues. CDR1 and CDR2 from the germline V gene are MGHRA and YSYEKL. V was clipped by 0 bases and J by 8 bases; unmatched bases: 7.